This TCR beta chain comes out of a study of identifying expanded T cells in peripheral blood. Findings and caveats of the study: About 1.3 clones differed between technical replicates, versus about 15 and 19 over time. Clone count variance between approximately two-week samples rose with total template count.

Clones were read by immunoSEQ multiplex PCR, and TCRdb kept only the in-frame ones, dropping some. The sample records 45,000 to 60,000 clones, over 80% being singletons. About this clone: Its antigen is as yet unknown.

Germline values: CDR1 MGHRA, CDR2 YSYEKL. This CDR3 region has 15 residues. Trimming took 4 bases from V and 4 from J; bases not matched to a gene: 5. The sample taken for sequencing was blood. The J gene is TRBJ2-1, the V gene TRBV4-1; 9 positions agree with TRBD1. This receptor was identified in a person aged 18 to 69 in good health. The CDR3 DNA reads TGCGCCAGCAGCCCCGGGGACAGGGTTTACAATGAGCAGTTCTTC. It codes for CASSPGDRVYNEQFF.